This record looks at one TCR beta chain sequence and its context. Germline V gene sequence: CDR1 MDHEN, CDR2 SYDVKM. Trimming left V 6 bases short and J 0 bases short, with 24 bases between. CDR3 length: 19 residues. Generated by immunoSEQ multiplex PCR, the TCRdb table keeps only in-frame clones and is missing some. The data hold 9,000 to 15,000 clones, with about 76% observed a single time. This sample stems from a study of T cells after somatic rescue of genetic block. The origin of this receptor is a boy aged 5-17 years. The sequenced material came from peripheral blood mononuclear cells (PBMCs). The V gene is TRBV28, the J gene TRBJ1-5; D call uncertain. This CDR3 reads CASSDSLGPEAYSNQPQHF. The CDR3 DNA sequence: TGTGCCAGCAGCGATTCACTTGGACCTGAGGCCTATAGCAATCAGCCCCAGCATTTT.